Listed below are T cell receptor beta chains from one sample, sequenced in a study of CD8 T cells in Susac syndrome. Using its own MiXCR run on the immunoSEQ multiplex PCR reads, TCRdb lists one record per CDR3 protein. The sample lists fewer than 80,000 distinct CDR3 sequences, roughly 94% seen once, with about 0.5% in the top ten. Sample: CD8+ T cells from PBMCs. The receptors derive from a human donor with Susac syndrome. CDR3s include the opening cysteine and the closing phenylalanine or tryptophan. A D gene is named only where the DNA matches it firmly. Expanded clones are given a class, and other clones once, few, many or no size at all.

. | TRBJ1-6 | TRBV6-2/TRBV6-3 | . | TGTGCCAGCATGGCAGGTACCGTTGATTCACCCCTCCACTTT | CASMAGTVDSPLHF
. | TRBJ1-3 | TRBV4-1 | . | TGCGCCAGCAGCCAAGTCGGGGGTGGAAACACCATATATTTT | CASSQVGGGNTIYF
. | TRBJ2-2 | TRBV12-5 | . | TGTGCTAGTGGATACACAGGTCGGACCGGGGAGCTGTTTTTT | CASGYTGRTGELFF
. | TRBJ2-3 | TRBV27 | . | TGTGCCAGCAGTTTAGCGATCCAGGCAGATACGCAGTATTTT | CASSLAIQADTQYF
. | TRBJ2-7 | TRBV15 | . | TGTGCCACCAGCAGAGACCGGAGTAATTCCTACGAGCAGTACTTC | CATSRDRSNSYEQYF
. | TRBJ2-5 | TRBV12-3/TRBV12-4 | . | TGTGCCAGCAGTTCCCACCCAGTACCCCAAGAGACCCAGTACTTC | CASSSHPVPQETQYF
. | TRBJ2-2 | TRBV27 | . | TGTGCCAGCAGTTTATATAGGGGAGCGGAGCTGTTTTTT | CASSLYRGAELFF
. | TRBJ2-1 | TRBV7-2 | TRBD2 | TGTGCCAGCAGCGATCTAGCGGGGGACAATGAGCAGTTCTTC | CASSDLAGDNEQFF
. | TRBJ2-5 | TRBV6-2/TRBV6-3 | TRBD2 | TGTGCCAGCAGACCCCAGCGGGGGGAGGCAGAGACCCAGTACTTC | CASRPQRGEAETQYF
. | TRBJ2-1 | TRBV19 | . | TGTGCCAGTAAGATCGGGGGAACGGGGCAGTTCTTC | CASKIGGTGQFF
. | TRBJ2-5 | TRBV5-1 | . | TGCGCCAGCAGCAACGGGCAGACCCAGTACTTC | CASSNGQTQYF
. | TRBJ2-7 | TRBV6-2/TRBV6-3 | TRBD1 | TGTGCCAGCAGTTGGGACAGGGTCACCTACGAGCAGTACTTC | CASSWDRVTYEQYF
. | TRBJ2-1 | TRBV15 | . | TGTGCCACCAGCAGACTCCGGGACGGACTTTACAATGAGCAGTTCTTC | CATSRLRDGLYNEQFF
. | TRBJ2-2 | TRBV5-5 | . | TGTGCCAGCATCACCACCGGGGAGCTGTTTTTT | CASITTGELFF
. | TRBJ1-1 | TRBV5-4 | TRBD1 | TGTGCCAGCAGCCATTCGGGACAGGGAACTGAAGCTTTCTTT | CASSHSGQGTEAFF
once | TRBJ1-6 | TRBV7-9 | . | TGTGCCGGGTCGCCAGGGACATCATATAATTCACCCCTCCACTTT | CAGSPGTSYNSPLHF
. | TRBJ2-1 | TRBV3-1 | TRBD2 | TGTGCCAGCAGCCAAGGACTAGCGGGGGGGCTTAGGTACAATGAGCAGTTCTTC | CASSQGLAGGLRYNEQFF
few | TRBJ1-4 | TRBV6-1 | . | TGTGCCAGCAGGGGAGTTGGGTCTAATGAAAAACTGTTTTTT | CASRGVGSNEKLFF
. | TRBJ1-2 | TRBV29-1 | TRBD1 | TGCAGCGTCGGGGGGGGGTCCGGGACAGGGTATCTATATGGCTACACCTTC | CSVGGGSGTGYLYGYTF
. | TRBJ2-7 | TRBV6-1 | . | TGTGCCAGCAGTGAGCGATGGGGTTCCTACGAGCAGTACTTC | CASSERWGSYEQYF
. | TRBJ1-5 | TRBV20-1 | . | TGCAGTGCTAGAGACCTCCCCTATAGCAATCAGCCCCAGCATTTT | CSARDLPYSNQPQHF
. | TRBJ2-7 | TRBV20-1 | TRBD1 | TGCAGTGCTCGGGACAGTAATCACTACGAGCAGTACTTC | CSARDSNHYEQYF
. | TRBJ2-3 | TRBV7-2 | . | TGTGCCAGCAGCTTGGGACCGACCGTTTTCACAGATACGCAGTATTTT | CASSLGPTVFTDTQYF